This passage covers 19 T cell receptor beta chains from one sample sequenced in a study of blood T cell repertoires in COVID-19. Clones were sequenced by immunoSEQ multiplex PCR, and TCRdb holds only the in-frame ones, with some missing. The sample consists of 180,000 or so clones, around 80% of them appearing once. The sequenced sample was PBMCs or T cells enriched from blood (not recorded which). The receptors derive from a woman aged 60-75 years who had recovered from COVID-19.

The chain carries TRBV3-1 (or the pseudogene TRBV3-2) and TRBJ1-2; TRBD1 is a possible D gene (6 bases). The CDR3 is 15 residues long. V lost 6 bases to trimming and J lost 0 bases, with 14 bases between them. CDR1 is LGHDT, CDR2 YNNKEL, per germline (reference sequence). For the CDR3, the DNA is TGTGCCAGCAGTCCACTCGACAGGTCTAACTATGGCTACACCTTC. It encodes CASSPLDRSNYGYTF.

This chain links TRBV19 with TRBJ2-5; the match to TRBD1 covers 9 bases. The CDR3 contains 14 residues. CDR1 is LNHDA and CDR2 is SQIVND in the germline V gene (reference sequence). V lost 5 bases and J lost 4; bases outside the gene matches: 5. In nucleotides, the CDR3 is TGTGCCAGTAGTCCCCTACAGGGGGCAGAGACCCAGTACTTC. Amino acids: CASSPLQGAETQYF.

This clone has a handful of counts. The rearrangement links TRBV3-1 (or the pseudogene TRBV3-2) to TRBJ1-1; no reliable D call. CDR1 and CDR2 (germline): LGHDT, YNNKEL (reference sequence). The CDR3 consists of 14 residues. V was trimmed by 0 bases and J by 0 bases, leaving 5 bases between them. The CDR3 spells CASSQEQVNTEAFF. The DNA for the CDR3 is TGTGCCAGCAGCCAAGAGCAGGTGAACACTGAAGCTTTCTTT.

The chain has TRBV7-2 and TRBJ2-5, with 8 bases that match TRBD2. This CDR3 is 17 amino acids long. The J segment lost 4 bases and the V segment lost 4 bases, leaving 14 bases of the junction unmatched. The germline gives CDR1 SGHTA, CDR2 FQGNSA. The CDR3 nucleotides are TGTGCCAGCAGCTCCCAGGGACCCAGCGGGGGTCGAGAGACCCAGTACTTC. The encoded protein is CASSSQGPSGGRETQYF.

The chain carries TRBV10-3 and TRBJ1-4; D gene uncertain. In germline, CDR1 is ENHRY, CDR2 SYGVKD. This CDR3 comprises 20 residues. Trimming took off 0 bases at V and 7 bases at J, with 27 bases between the two ends. Here the CDR3 DNA reads TGTGCCATCAGTGAGTCGATCCACCTCCAACTTACACACAGTAGTGAAAAACTGTTTTTT. This translates into CAISESIHLQLTHSSEKLFF.

This clone was observed a single time. The CDR3 region is CASSLGTQLGNTIYF. The CDR3, as DNA: TGCGCCAGCAGCCTTGGGACACAACTTGGAAACACCATATATTTT. The rearrangement uses TRBV5-1 and TRBJ1-3; tentatively, D is TRBD1 (6 bases). This CDR3 has 15 residues. V was clipped by 4 bases and J by 3 bases, with 14 bases between them. Germline V CDR1 and CDR2: SGHRS, YFSETQ.

The V call is TRBV29-1, the J call TRBJ2-1, with D possibly being TRBD2 (5 bases). V shed 6 bases and J shed 0 bases, with 9 bases lying between them. Germline V lookup: CDR1 SQVTM, CDR2 ANQGSEA. CDR3 size: 13 residues. DNA of the CDR3: TGCAGCGTCCTAGACTACTCCTACAATGAGCAGTTCTTC. This codes for CSVLDYSYNEQFF.

This clone was detected a few times. This chain connects TRBV4-1 to TRBJ2-3; D perhaps matches TRBD2 (7 bases). This CDR3 spans 18 amino acids. V dropped 4 bases and J dropped 0 bases, with 20 bases sitting between them. The V gene's germline CDR1 is MGHRA and CDR2 YSYEKL. The chain's CDR3 is CASSLPESGRGSTDTQYF. In DNA, the CDR3 is TGCGCCAGCAGCCTCCCTGAGTCGGGGAGGGGGAGCACAGATACGCAGTATTTT.

V and J are TRBV4-2 and TRBJ2-3, with D perhaps TRBD2 (6 bases). In germline, CDR1 is LGHNA, CDR2 YNFKEQ. The CDR3 is made up of 16 amino acids. With 4 bases removed from V and 0 bases from J, the gap between germline ends came to 14 bases. CDR3 nucleotides: TGTGCCAGCAGCCTAGGAGGGCGGGGTAGCACAGATACGCAGTATTTT. Translation gives CASSLGGRGSTDTQYF.

The chain carries TRBV5-1 and TRBJ2-5; D remains ambiguous. This CDR3 region has 13 residues. From germline, CDR1 is SGHRS and CDR2 YFSETQ. The germline V and J ends were trimmed by 2 bases and 1 base, with 6 bases remaining between them. CDR3 amino acids: CASSFNTQETQYF. CDR3 DNA: TGCGCCAGCAGCTTTAACACCCAAGAGACCCAGTACTTC. The full variable domain, its missing parts supplied by reference TRBV5-1 and TRBJ2-5, is KAGVTQTPRYLIKTRGQQVTLSCSPISGHRSVSWYQQTPGQGLQFLFEYFSETQRNKGNFPGRFSGRQFSNSRSEMNVSTLELGDSALYLCASSFNTQETQYFGPGTRLLVL.

This chain connects TRBV4-1 to TRBJ2-7; 7 nucleotides align to TRBD1. This CDR3 is 15 amino acids long. The V gene end was trimmed by 2 bases and the J gene end by 2 bases; junction bases not matched to a gene: 6. CDR1 is MGHRA and CDR2 is YSYEKL in the germline V gene. The CDR3 DNA reads TGCGCCAGCAGCCAAACAGACCAGGGGGCCTACGAGCAGTACTTC. Its translation is CASSQTDQGAYEQYF.

This rearrangement joins TRBV3-1 (or the pseudogene TRBV3-2) to TRBJ1-1, with 8 bases lining up with TRBD1. Germline CDR1 is LGHDT and CDR2 is YNNKEL (reference sequence). The CDR3 length is 12 residues. V lost 3 bases and J lost 11; bases outside the gene matches: 5. CDR3: CASSHQGAGAFF. DNA for the CDR3: TGTGCCAGCAGCCATCAGGGGGCCGGTGCTTTCTTT.

CDR3 region: CASSFVGHGFYEQYF. Written as DNA, the CDR3 is TGTGCCAGCAGTTTTGTGGGACATGGTTTCTACGAGCAGTACTTC. V and J are TRBV27 and TRBJ2-7; a possible D gene is TRBD1 (6 bases). V was trimmed by 3 bases and J by 3 bases, leaving 15 bases between them. The CDR3 has 15 amino acids. Looked up from germline, CDR1 is MNHEY and CDR2 is SMNVEV (reference sequence).

The chain links TRBV4-2 to TRBJ1-4; 10 positions match TRBD1. CDR3 size: 15 residues. The ends lost 6 bases at V and 8 bases at J; junction bases unmatched: 9. CDR1 is LGHNA and CDR2 is YNFKEQ in the germline V gene. The CDR3 protein is CASRLGTGVGEKLFF. The CDR3 DNA sequence: TGTGCCAGCAGGCTGGGGACAGGGGTGGGGGAAAAACTGTTTTTT.

The chain employs TRBV18 and TRBJ2-5; 9 bases are a match to TRBD1. This CDR3 spans 14 amino acids. Germline V gene data show CDR1 as KGHSH and CDR2 as LQKENI. V was pared by 4 bases and J by 1 base, with 1 base of the junction left unmatched. The CDR3 loop reads CASSRDRVQETQYF. The CDR3 DNA reads TGTGCCAGCTCACGGGACAGGGTCCAAGAGACCCAGTACTTC.

This clone appeared once. CDR3 residues: CASSFGGLSTEAFF. The DNA of the CDR3 is TGTGCCAGCAGCTTTGGAGGATTGAGCACTGAAGCTTTCTTT. The genes are TRBV11-3 and TRBJ1-1, with D hard to call. This CDR3 is 14 amino acids long. Germline V gene lookup returns CDR1 SGHNT and CDR2 YENEEA. V was cut by 3 bases and J by 4 bases, with 12 bases left in between.

Regarding this clone: Additional DNA sequences in this sample encode the identical CDR3. This chain links TRBV29-1 with TRBJ1-4, with D hard to call. V lost 4 bases, J lost 5 bases, and 8 bases lay in between. The CDR3 is 12 residues long. The germline V gene encodes CDR1 SQVTM and CDR2 ANQGSEA. The CDR3 DNA reads TGCAGCGTTGGGCAGTCGAATGAAAAACTGTTTTTT. It encodes CSVGQSNEKLFF. The entire variable domain, with the rest obtained from reference TRBV29-1 and TRBJ1-4, is as follows: SAVISQKPSRDICQRGTSLTIQCQVDSQVTMMFWYRQQPGQSLTLIATANQGSEATYESGFVIDKFPISRPNLTFSTLTVSNMSPEDSSIYLCSVGQSNEKLFFGSGTQLSVL.

V is TRBV5-1 and J is TRBJ2-3, with 12 bases identical to TRBD2. The CDR3 is 17 amino acids. Germline lookup yields CDR1 SGHRS and CDR2 YFSETQ. The V segment lost 0 bases and the J segment 0 bases; nucleotides outside the gene matches: 2. Written as DNA, the CDR3 is TGCGCCAGCAGCTTGGGACTAGCGGGGGCCAGCACAGATACGCAGTATTTT. It is translated as CASSLGLAGASTDTQYF.

This chain connects TRBV6-5 to TRBJ1-2; the D gene is possibly TRBD1 (5 bases). The germline V gene encodes CDR1 MNHEY and CDR2 SVGAGI. This CDR3 region has 15 residues. The V and J ends lost 5 bases and 8 bases respectively, with 21 bases between them. The CDR3 protein is CASSPPGPQGGGYTF. In DNA form, the CDR3 reads TGTGCCAGCAGTCCCCCGGGCCCTCAGGGTGGGGGCTACACCTTC.